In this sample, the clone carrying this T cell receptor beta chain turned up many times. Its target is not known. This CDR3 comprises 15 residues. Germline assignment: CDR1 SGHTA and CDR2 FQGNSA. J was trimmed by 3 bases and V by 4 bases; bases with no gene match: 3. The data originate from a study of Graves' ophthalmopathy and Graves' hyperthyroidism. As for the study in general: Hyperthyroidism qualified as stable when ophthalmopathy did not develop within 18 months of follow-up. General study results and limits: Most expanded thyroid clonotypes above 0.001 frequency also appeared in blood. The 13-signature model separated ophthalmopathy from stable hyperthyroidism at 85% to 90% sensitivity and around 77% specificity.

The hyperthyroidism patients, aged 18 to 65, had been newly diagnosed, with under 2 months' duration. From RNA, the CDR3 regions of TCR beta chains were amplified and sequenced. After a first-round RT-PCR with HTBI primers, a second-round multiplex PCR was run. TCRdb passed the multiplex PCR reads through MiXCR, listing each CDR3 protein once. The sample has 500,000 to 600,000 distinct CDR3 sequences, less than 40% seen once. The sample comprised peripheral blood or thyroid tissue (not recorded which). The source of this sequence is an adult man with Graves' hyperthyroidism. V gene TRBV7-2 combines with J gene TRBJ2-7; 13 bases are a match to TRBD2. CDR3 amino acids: CASSSTSGRHYEQYF. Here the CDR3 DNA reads TGTGCCAGCAGCTCGACTAGCGGGAGGCACTACGAGCAGTACTTC.